The 19 T cell receptor beta chains reported below all come from one sample, sequenced in a study of CD8 T cells in Susac syndrome. The RNA, about 0.45 to 1 ug, was put through reverse transcription using random hexamers. In TCRdb, the immunoSEQ multiplex PCR reads were re-called with MiXCR into one record per CDR3 protein. The profile covers some 160,000 distinct CDR3 sequences, with 85% to 95% appearing a single time and about 0.15% taken by the ten largest. The sample comprised CD8+ T cells from PBMCs. These receptor sequences come from a human donor with multiple sclerosis.

The chain links TRBV2 to TRBJ1-2; D gene unclear. The CDR3 is made up of 13 amino acids. The V end lost 0 bases, the J end lost 8 bases, and 10 bases lay between the germline ends. In germline, CDR1 is SNHLY, CDR2 FYNNEI. CDR3: CASSEAGNLGYTF. The CDR3 bases are TGTGCCAGCAGTGAAGCTGGCAACCTCGGCTACACCTTC.

CDR3 in amino acids: CASSQILAGGNQETQYF. The CDR3 nucleotides read TGTGCCAGCAGCCAGATTCTAGCGGGAGGGAACCAAGAGACCCAGTACTTC. This chain links TRBV27 with TRBJ2-5, with 12 bases aligning to TRBD2. The V gene end was trimmed by 6 bases and the J gene end by 0 bases; junction bases not matched to a gene: 8. Germline lookup yields CDR1 MNHEY and CDR2 SMNVEV (reference sequence). The CDR3 is 17 residues long.

The genes are TRBV14 and TRBJ1-2; the match to TRBD1 covers 8 bases. The CDR3 spans 14 residues. Looked up from germline, CDR1 is SGHDN and CDR2 is FVKESK. V was clipped by 1 base and J by 8 bases; unmatched bases: 6. CDR3 coding DNA: TGTGCCAGCAGCCAAGGGTGGACAGGGCGCGGCTACACCTTC. As protein: CASSQGWTGRGYTF.

The rearrangement uses TRBV29-1 and TRBJ2-7; perhaps D is TRBD1 or TRBD2 (5 bases each). Germline V gene sequence: CDR1 SQVTM, CDR2 ANQGSEA. The CDR3 consists of 12 residues. The germline V and J ends were trimmed by 3 bases and 6 bases, with 12 bases remaining between them. CDR3: CSVDPGTGEQYF. For the CDR3, the DNA is TGCAGCGTTGACCCAGGGACGGGCGAGCAGTACTTC.

This chain links TRBV11-2 with TRBJ2-7; D might be TRBD1 (6 bases). The CDR3 has 15 amino acids. V lost 1 base and J 2 bases, leaving 12 bases between the germline ends. The V gene's germline CDR1 is SGHAT and CDR2 FQNNGV. CDR3 sequence: CASSLGAGDPYEQYF. The CDR3, as DNA: TGTGCCAGCAGCTTAGGGGCAGGGGACCCCTACGAGCAGTACTTC.

This chain links TRBV12-3 or TRBV12-4 with TRBJ1-2; D is unclear. Between the trimmed V and J ends, which lost 3 bases and 7 bases, there was a span of 9 bases. This CDR3 region has 12 residues. This CDR3 reads CASSLVIGGYTF. DNA for the CDR3: TGTGCCAGCAGTTTGGTAATTGGTGGCTACACCTTC.

The chain is built from TRBV28 and TRBJ2-7; 10 nucleotides match TRBD1. V shed 5 bases, J shed 0 bases, and the junction held 7 bases outside the gene matches. The length of the CDR3 is 16 residues. Germline V gene lookup returns CDR1 MDHEN and CDR2 SYDVKM. In DNA, the CDR3 is TGTGCCAGCAGTAAACTCCGGGACAGGGGCTCCTACGAGCAGTACTTC. This codes for CASSKLRDRGSYEQYF.

V and J are TRBV11-2 and TRBJ1-1; no reliable D call. This CDR3 comprises 11 residues. Per germline, CDR1 SGHAT and CDR2 FQNNGV. V was pared by 5 bases and J by 8 bases, with 9 bases between. CDR3 amino acids: CASSLGREAFF. CDR3 nucleotides: TGTGCCAGCAGCCTAGGGCGGGAAGCTTTCTTT.

V and J are TRBV7-9 and TRBJ2-1; D might be TRBD1 (5 bases). The CDR3 spans 12 residues. The V end was cut by 6 bases, the J end by 4 bases, with 7 bases between. Germline assignment: CDR1 SEHNR and CDR2 FQNEAQ (reference sequence). The CDR3 DNA is TGTGCCAGCAGAAACAGGTACAATGAGCAGTTCTTC. Its protein product is CASRNRYNEQFF. Full variable domain (outside the CDR3, taken from reference TRBV7-9 and TRBJ2-1): DTGVSQNPRHKITKRGQNVTFRCDPISEHNRLYWYRQTLGQGPEFLTYFQNEAQLEKSRLLSDRFSAERPKGSFSTLEIQRTEQGDSAMYLCASRNRYNEQFFGPGTRLTVL.

The chain combines TRBV27 with TRBJ2-2; possible D gene TRBD1, 5 bases. CDR3 size: 14 residues. V was clipped by 8 bases and J by 4 bases, with 14 bases between them. The germline gives CDR1 MNHEY, CDR2 SMNVEV (reference sequence). In DNA, the CDR3 is TGTGCCAGCGCGACAGCGTTAGCCACCGGGGAGCTGTTTTTT. Translation gives CASATALATGELFF.

This clonotype was counted once. The rearrangement uses TRBV7-9 and TRBJ1-1; D is possibly TRBD1 (5 bases). The CDR3 consists of 11 residues. Germline V CDR1 and CDR2: SEHNR, FQNEAQ (reference sequence). Trimming left V 5 bases short and J 8 bases short, with 9 bases between. CDR3 amino acids: CASSGGKEAFF. Written as DNA, the CDR3 is TGTGCCAGCAGCGGGGGGAAGGAAGCTTTCTTT.

The genes are TRBV15 and TRBJ2-1; 8 nucleotides align to TRBD2. Trimming at V came to 4 bases and at J to 3 bases, leaving 5 bases not matched to a gene. Germline assignment: CDR1 LNHNV and CDR2 YYDKDF (reference sequence). The CDR3 length is 15 residues. For the CDR3, the DNA is TGTGCCACCAGCACTCCAGCGGGGGTCTACAATGAGCAGTTCTTC. Translated: CATSTPAGVYNEQFF.

The chain joins TRBV25-1 to TRBJ2-5; either TRBD1 or TRBD2 may fit D (5 bases each). Germline CDR1 reads MGHDK; CDR2 reads SYGVNS. The CDR3 is 14 residues long. V shed 1 base and J shed 5 bases, with 11 bases lying between them. DNA for the CDR3: TGTGCCAGCAGTGAATCCCAATGGGGGGAGACCCAGTACTTC. It yields the protein CASSESQWGETQYF. The whole variable domain, remainder taken from reference TRBV25-1 and TRBJ2-5, is EADIYQTPRYLVIGTGKKITLECSQTMGHDKMYWYQQDPGMELHLIHYSYGVNSTEKGDLSSESTVSRIRTEHFPLTLESARPSHTSQYLCASSESQWGETQYFGPGTRLLVL.

The gene calls are TRBV3-1 and TRBJ2-7; TRBD1 matches at 8 bases. Per germline, CDR1 LGHDT and CDR2 YNNKEL (reference sequence). CDR3 size: 20 residues. After removal of 3 bases from V and 4 bases from J, the junction contained 23 bases not matched to a gene. CDR3 amino acids: CASSHTTGGQPVVNLYEQYF. The CDR3 DNA follows: TGTGCCAGCAGCCATACAACAGGGGGACAGCCCGTCGTGAATCTGTACGAGCAGTACTTC.

V usage is TRBV11-2 and J usage is TRBJ1-2; D gene unclear. Germline CDR1 reads SGHAT; CDR2 reads FQNNGV. The V end was cut by 0 bases, the J end by 5 bases, with 10 bases between. The CDR3 covers 14 residues. CDR3 sequence: CASSLDPDGYGYTF. The CDR3 region has the DNA TGTGCCAGCAGCTTAGACCCGGACGGGTATGGCTACACCTTC.

The genes are TRBV12-3 or TRBV12-4 and TRBJ2-2; D gene ambiguous. The CDR3 consists of 11 residues. V lost 8 bases and J lost 7, with 8 bases in between. The CDR3 loop reads CASLELGELFF. CDR3 nucleotides: TGTGCCAGCCTTGAGCTCGGGGAGCTGTTTTTT.

V gene TRBV28 combines with J gene TRBJ2-7; 7 bases match TRBD1. Trimming at V came to 2 bases and at J to 0 bases, leaving 7 bases not matched to a gene. Germline values: CDR1 MDHEN, CDR2 SYDVKM. The CDR3 loop spans 16 amino acids. This CDR3 reads CASSLPPGQNSYEQYF. CDR3 coding DNA: TGTGCCAGCAGTTTACCACCGGGACAGAACTCCTACGAGCAGTACTTC.

The CDR3 spells CSARVPSGSGYEQYF. CDR3 coding DNA: TGCAGTGCTAGAGTACCTAGCGGGAGTGGATACGAGCAGTACTTC. The chain links TRBV20-1 to TRBJ2-7; TRBD2 matches 10 bases. Germline loops: CDR1 DFQATT, CDR2 SNEGSKA (reference sequence). Losses at the gene ends were 1 base for V and 4 bases for J; bases not matched to a gene: 7. The CDR3 length is 15 residues.

The V call is TRBV19, the J call TRBJ2-2; D remains ambiguous. The CDR3 is 14 amino acids. Germline CDR1 LNHDA, CDR2 SQIVND (reference sequence). Trimming took 5 bases from V and 7 from J, leaving 14 bases between them. For the CDR3, the DNA is TGTGCCAGTAGTGAGAAGCCCTATGGCGGGGAGCTGTTTTTT. Translation gives CASSEKPYGGELFF.